Detailed here is one T cell receptor (beta chain). No antigen is known for it. The germline V gene encodes CDR1 SEHNR and CDR2 FQNEAQ (reference sequence). CDR3 length equals 15 residues. V lost 1 base, J lost 0 bases, and 10 bases lay in between. This specimen comes from a study of T cell repertoires in cytomegalovirus infection. At the level of the study: It was the public TCR beta signatures that indicated both CMV infection and matching HLA type. Findings and caveats of the study: In two of eight donors, the top clonotype was HLA-C-restricted CMV-specific.

TCRdb re-called the reads with MiXCR, one entry per CDR3 protein. The repertoire holds about 530,000 distinct CDR3 sequences, with approximately 26% as singletons. This TCR was sampled from a human donor in good health (CMV status not recorded). Some clones in this sample may be carry-over from other donors' samples. The chain employs TRBV7-9 and TRBJ2-7; no clear D gene. Material: PBMCs. The CDR3 protein is CASSLGSSVSYEQYF. The CDR3 bases are TGTGCCAGCAGCTTAGGTTCCAGCGTCTCCTACGAGCAGTACTTC.